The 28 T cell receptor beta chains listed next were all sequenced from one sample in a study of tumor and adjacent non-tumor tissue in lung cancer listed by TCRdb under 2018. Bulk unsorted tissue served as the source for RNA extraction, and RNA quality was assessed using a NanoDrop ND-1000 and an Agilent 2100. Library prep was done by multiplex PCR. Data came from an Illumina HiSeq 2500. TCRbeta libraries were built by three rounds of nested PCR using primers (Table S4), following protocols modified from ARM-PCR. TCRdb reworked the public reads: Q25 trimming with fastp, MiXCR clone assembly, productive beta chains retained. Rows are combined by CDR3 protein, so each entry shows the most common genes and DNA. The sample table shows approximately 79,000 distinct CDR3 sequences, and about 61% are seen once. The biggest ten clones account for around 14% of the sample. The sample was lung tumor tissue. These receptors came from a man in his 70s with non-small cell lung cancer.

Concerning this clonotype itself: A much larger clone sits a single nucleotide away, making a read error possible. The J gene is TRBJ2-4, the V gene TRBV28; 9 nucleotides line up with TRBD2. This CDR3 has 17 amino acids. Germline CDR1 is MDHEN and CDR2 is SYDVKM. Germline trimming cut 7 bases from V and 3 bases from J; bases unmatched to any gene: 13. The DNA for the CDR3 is TGTGCCAGCACTCCGGGCAGCGGGGGGATTGTCAAAAACATTCAGTACTTC. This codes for CASTPGSGGIVKNIQYF.

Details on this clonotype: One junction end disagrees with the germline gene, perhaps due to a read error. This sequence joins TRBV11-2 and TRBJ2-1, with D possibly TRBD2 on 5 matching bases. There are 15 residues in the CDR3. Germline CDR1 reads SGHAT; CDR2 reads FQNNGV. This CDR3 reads CASSPGMGCYIEQFF. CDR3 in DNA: TGTGCCAGCAGCCCGGGGATGGGATGTTACATTGAGCAGTTCTTC.

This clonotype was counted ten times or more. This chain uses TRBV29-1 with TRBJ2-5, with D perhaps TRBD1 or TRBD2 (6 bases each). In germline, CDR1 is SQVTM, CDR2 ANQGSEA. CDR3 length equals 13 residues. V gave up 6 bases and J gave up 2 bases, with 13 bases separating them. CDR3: CSVRGQRQETQYF. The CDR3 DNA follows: TGCAGCGTCCGGGGGCAGAGACAAGAGACCCAGTACTTC. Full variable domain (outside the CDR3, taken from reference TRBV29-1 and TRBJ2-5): SAVISQKPSRDICQRGTSLTIQCQVDSQVTMMFWYRQQPGQSLTLIATANQGSEATYESGFVIDKFPISRPNLTFSTLTVSNMSPEDSSIYLCSVRGQRQETQYFGPGTRLLVL.

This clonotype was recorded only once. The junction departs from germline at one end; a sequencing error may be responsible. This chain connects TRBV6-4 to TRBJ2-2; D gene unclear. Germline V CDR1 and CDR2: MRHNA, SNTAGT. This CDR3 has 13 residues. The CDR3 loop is CTSSDGDTGELFF. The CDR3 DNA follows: TGTACCAGCAGTGACGGAGACACCGGGGAGCTGTTTTTT.

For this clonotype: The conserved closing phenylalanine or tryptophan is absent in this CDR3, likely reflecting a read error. The CDR3 sequence: CACSSEAVAAGELFS. In nucleotides, the CDR3 is TGTGCCTGCAGCTCTGAAGCGGTTGCGGCCGGGGAGCTGTTTTCT. The V call is TRBV11-2, the J call TRBJ2-2; maybe TRBD2 (5 bases). CDR1 SGHAT and CDR2 FQNNGV come from the germline V gene. The CDR3 runs to 15 residues.

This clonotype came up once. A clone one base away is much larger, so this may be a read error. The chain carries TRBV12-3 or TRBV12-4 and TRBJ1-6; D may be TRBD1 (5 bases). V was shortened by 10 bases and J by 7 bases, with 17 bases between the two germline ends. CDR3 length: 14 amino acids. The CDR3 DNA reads TGTGCCATCAGGGATGACAGAAGAAATTCACCCCTCCACTTT. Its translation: CAIRDDRRNSPLHF.

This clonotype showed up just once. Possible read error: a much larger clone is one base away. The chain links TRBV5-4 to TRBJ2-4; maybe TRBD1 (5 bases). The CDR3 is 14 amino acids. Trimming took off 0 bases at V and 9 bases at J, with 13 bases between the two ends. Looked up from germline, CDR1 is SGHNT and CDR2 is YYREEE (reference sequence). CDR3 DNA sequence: TGTGCCAGCAGCTTGGAGGGGCCCAAACGCATTCAGTACTTC. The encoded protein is CASSLEGPKRIQYF.

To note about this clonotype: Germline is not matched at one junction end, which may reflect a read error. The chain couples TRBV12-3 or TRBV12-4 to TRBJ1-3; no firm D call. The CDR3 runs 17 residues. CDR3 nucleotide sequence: TGCGCCAGCAGTTTACCGCGACTGACCAACTCTGGAAACACCATATATTTT. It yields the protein CASSLPRLTNSGNTIYF.

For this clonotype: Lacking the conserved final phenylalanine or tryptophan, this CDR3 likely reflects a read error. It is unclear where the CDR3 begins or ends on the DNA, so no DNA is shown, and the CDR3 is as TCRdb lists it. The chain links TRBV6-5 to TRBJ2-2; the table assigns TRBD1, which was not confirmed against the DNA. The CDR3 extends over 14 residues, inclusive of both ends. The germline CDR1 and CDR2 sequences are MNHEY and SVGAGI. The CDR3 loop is CTSSGQGAAGELLI.

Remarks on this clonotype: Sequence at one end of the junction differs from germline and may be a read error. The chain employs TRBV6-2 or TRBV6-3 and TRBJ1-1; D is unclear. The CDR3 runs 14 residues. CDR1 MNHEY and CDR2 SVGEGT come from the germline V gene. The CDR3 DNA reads TGTACCAGCAGTTACAAGGGCGCGGAGACTGAGGCTTTCTTT. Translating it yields CTSSYKGAETEAFF.

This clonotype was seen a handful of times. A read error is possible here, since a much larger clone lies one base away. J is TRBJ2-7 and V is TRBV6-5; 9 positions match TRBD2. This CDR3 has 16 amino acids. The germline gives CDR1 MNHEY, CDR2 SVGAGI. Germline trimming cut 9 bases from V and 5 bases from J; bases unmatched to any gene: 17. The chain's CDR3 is CARAHPGVSGRHEQYF. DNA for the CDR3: TGTGCCAGGGCTCACCCGGGGGTTAGCGGGAGACACGAGCAGTACTTC.

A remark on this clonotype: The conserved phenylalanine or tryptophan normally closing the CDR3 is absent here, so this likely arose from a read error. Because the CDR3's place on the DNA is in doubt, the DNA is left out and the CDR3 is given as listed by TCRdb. The CDR3 loop reads CASGRDRAIVNTEVFS. The chain links TRBV11-2 to TRBJ1-1; TRBD1 is the table's D call, not checked against the DNA. From its first to its last residue, the CDR3 has 16 amino acids. Germline CDR1 and CDR2: SGHAT and FQNNGV.

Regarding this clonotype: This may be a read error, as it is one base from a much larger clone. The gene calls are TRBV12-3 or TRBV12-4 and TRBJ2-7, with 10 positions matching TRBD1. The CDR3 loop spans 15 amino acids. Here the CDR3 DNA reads TGTGCCAACAGTTTTTCCGGGACAGGGGCCAGAGAGCAGTACTTC. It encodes CANSFSGTGAREQYF.

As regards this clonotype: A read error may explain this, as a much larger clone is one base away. The CDR3 bases are TGTGCCGGCAGCTTAGGGGGGTCGCCCAACTACGAGCAGTACTTC. Its protein product is CAGSLGGSPNYEQYF. The chain links TRBV7-9 to TRBJ2-7; D tentatively reads TRBD1 or TRBD2 (6 bases each). From germline, CDR1 is SEHNR and CDR2 FQNEAQ (reference sequence). This CDR3 has 15 amino acids.

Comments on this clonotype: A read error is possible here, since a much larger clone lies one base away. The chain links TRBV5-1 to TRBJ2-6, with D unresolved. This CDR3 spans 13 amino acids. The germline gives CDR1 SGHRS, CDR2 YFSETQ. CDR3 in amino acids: CTSSTDRANVLTF. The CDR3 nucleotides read TGCACCAGCAGCACCGACAGGGCCAACGTCCTGACTTTC.

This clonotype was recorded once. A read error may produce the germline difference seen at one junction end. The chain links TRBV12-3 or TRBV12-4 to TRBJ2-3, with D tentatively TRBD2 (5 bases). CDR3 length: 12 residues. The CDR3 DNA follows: TGTGTCAGCACGAGGGCGCCAGATACACCGTATTTT. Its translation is CVSTRAPDTPYF.

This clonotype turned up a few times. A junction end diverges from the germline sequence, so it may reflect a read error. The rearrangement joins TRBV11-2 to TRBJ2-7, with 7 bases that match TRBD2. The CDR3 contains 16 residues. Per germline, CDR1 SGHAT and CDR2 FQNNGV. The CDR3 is CASSPRGVGVPYEQYF. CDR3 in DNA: TGTGCCAGCAGCCCTCGGGGGGTAGGGGTCCCCTATGAGCAGTACTTC. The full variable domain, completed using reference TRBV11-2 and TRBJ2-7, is EAGVAQSPRYKIIEKRQSVAFWCNPISGHATLYWYQQILGQGPKLLIQFQNNGVVDDSQLPKDRFSAERLKGVDSTLKIQPAKLEDSAVYLCASSPRGVGVPYEQYFGPGTRLTVT.

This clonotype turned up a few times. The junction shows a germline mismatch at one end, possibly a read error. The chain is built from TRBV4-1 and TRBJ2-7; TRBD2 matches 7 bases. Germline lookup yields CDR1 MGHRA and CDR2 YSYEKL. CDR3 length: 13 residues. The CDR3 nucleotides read TGCGCGAGCGGCGCGGGGGTCGGATACGAGCTGTACTTC. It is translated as CASGAGVGYELYF.

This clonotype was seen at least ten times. The CDR3 bases are TGCAGTGCTAGTGACCATTATGGCTACACCTTC. As protein: CSASDHYGYTF. V and J are TRBV20-1 and TRBJ1-2; D is unresolved. Trimming took off 3 bases at V and 5 bases at J, with 7 bases between the two ends. Germline CDR1 and CDR2: DFQATT and SNEGSKA (reference sequence). This CDR3 is built from 11 residues.

The CDR3 spells CASSSRTTTWPDTQYF. For the CDR3, the DNA is TGTGCCAGCAGCTCCAGGACTACCACTTGGCCAGATACGCAGTATTTT. V and J are TRBV11-2 and TRBJ2-3, with a possible D match to TRBD2 (6 bases). V lost 4 bases, J lost 4 bases, and 18 bases lay in between. From germline, CDR1 is SGHAT and CDR2 FQNNGV. The CDR3 has 16 residues.

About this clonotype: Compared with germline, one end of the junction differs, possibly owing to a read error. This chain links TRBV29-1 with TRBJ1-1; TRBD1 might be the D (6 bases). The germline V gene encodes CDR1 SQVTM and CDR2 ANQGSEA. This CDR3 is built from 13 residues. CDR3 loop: CSVDGGTGTETFF. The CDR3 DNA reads TGCAGCGTTGACGGGGGCACAGGCACTGAAACTTTCTTT.

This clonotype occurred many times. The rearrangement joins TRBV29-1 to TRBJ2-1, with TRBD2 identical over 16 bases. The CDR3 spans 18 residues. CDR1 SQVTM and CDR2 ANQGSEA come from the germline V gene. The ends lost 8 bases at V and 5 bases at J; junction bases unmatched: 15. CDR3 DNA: TGCAGCTTCACCGGGACTAGCGGGAGGGGAGTATTTAACAATGAGCAGTTCTTC. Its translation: CSFTGTSGRGVFNNEQFF.

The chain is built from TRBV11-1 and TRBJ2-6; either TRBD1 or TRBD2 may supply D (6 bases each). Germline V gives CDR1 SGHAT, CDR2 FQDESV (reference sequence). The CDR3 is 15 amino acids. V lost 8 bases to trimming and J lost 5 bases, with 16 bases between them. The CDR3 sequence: CASCLRGAWANVLTF. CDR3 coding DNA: TGTGCCAGCTGCCTTAGGGGGGCCTGGGCCAACGTCCTGACTTTC. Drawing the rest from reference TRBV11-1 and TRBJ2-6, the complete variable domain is EAEVAQSPRYKITEKSQAVAFWCDPISGHATLYWYRQILGQGPELLVQFQDESVVDDSQLPKDRFSAERLKGVDSTLKIQPAELGDSAMYLCASCLRGAWANVLTFGAGSRLTVL.

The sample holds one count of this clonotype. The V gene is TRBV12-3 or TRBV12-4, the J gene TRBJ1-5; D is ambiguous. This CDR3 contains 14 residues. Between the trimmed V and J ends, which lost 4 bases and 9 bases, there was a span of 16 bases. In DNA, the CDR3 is TGTGCCAGCAGTTCGAGTCCCACGGAGCGGCCCCAGCATTTT. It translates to CASSSSPTERPQHF.

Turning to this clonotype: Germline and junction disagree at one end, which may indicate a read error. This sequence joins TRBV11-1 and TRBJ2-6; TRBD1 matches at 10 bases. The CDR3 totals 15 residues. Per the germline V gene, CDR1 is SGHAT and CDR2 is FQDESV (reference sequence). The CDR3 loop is CACCLRGTGANVQTF. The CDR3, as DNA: TGTGCCTGCTGCCTTAGGGGGACAGGGGCCAACGTCCAGACTTTC.

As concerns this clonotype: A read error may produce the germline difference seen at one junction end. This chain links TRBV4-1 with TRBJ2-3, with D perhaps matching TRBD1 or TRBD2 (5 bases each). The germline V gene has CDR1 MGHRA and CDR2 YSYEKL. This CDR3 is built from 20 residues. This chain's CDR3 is CPSSQDVGTGTGVSTDTQYF. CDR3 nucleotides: TGCCCCAGCAGCCAAGACGTGGGGACCGGGACCGGGGTTAGCACAGATACGCAGTATTTT.

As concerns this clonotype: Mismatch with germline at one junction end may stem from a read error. Written as DNA, the CDR3 is TGCACCAGCAGCCACCAGACAGCCGGGTTGGACACCGGAGAGCTGTTTTTT. This encodes CTSSHQTAGLDTGELFF. This rearrangement joins TRBV4-1 to TRBJ2-2; perhaps TRBD1 as D (5 bases). The V gene's germline CDR1 is MGHRA and CDR2 YSYEKL. The CDR3 sequence is 17 residues long.

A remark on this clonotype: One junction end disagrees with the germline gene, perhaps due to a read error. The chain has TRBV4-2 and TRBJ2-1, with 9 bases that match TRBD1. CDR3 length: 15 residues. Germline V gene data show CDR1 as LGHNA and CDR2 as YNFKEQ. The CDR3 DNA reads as TGTGCTAGCACCATCCAGGGACAGGGTGGAAATGAGCAGTTCTTC. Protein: CASTIQGQGGNEQFF.